Each of the 12 T cell receptor beta chains below was sequenced from the same sample in a study of tumor-infiltrating lymphocytes in primary liver carcinoma. TCR beta cDNA was made from 400 to 500 ng total RNA with a constant-region primer. Three nested multiplex PCR rounds of slightly modified ARM-PCR generated TCR beta libraries. Rounds one and two of PCR, each of approximately 11 cycles, were primed with TRBV1-TRBV30 forward primers and a C-beta reverse primer. TCRdb itself ran the multiplex PCR reads through MiXCR, one entry per CDR3 protein. The data contain tens of thousands of distinct CDR3 sequences, approximately 82% of them seen just once; the ten biggest clones take up 35% to 45%. Between about 17 and 34 mg of unsorted bulk tissue served as the source from which RNA and DNA were co-extracted. What was sequenced was tumor-adjacent normal liver tissue. All receptors come from a young woman with primary liver carcinoma and hepatitis B virus infection.

This clonotype appeared many times. V usage is TRBV28 and J usage is TRBJ2-1; 9 nucleotides align to TRBD2. CDR3 size: 16 residues. V lost 3 bases to trimming and J lost 8 bases; unmatched junction nucleotides: 11. Germline V gene sequence: CDR1 MDHEN, CDR2 SYDVKM. This CDR3 reads CASSFYLASGKDEQFF. CDR3 DNA: TGTGCCAGCAGTTTTTATCTGGCTAGCGGGAAGGATGAGCAGTTCTTC. Supplemented by reference TRBV28 and TRBJ2-1, the full variable domain reads DVKVTQSSRYLVKRTGEKVFLECVQDMDHENMFWYRQDPGLGLRLIYFSYDVKMKEKGDIPEGYSVSREKKERFSLILESASTNQTSMYLCASSFYLASGKDEQFFGPGTRLTVL.

Comment on this clonotype: A much more abundant neighbour one base away suggests this may be a read error. The chain carries TRBV14 and TRBJ2-7; weak D call: TRBD2 (6 bases). The CDR3 spans 17 residues. Germline CDR1 SGHDN, CDR2 FVKESK. CDR3 in DNA: TGTGCCAGCAACCAAGAGTCGGCGGAGACTAGGTCCTACGAGCAGTACTTC. It is translated as CASNQESAETRSYEQYF.

This clonotype has just one count. The chain links TRBV29-1 to TRBJ2-1, with D possibly being TRBD2 (5 bases). V lost 8 bases and J lost 3, with 14 bases in between. This CDR3 contains 13 residues. Germline CDR1 SQVTM, CDR2 ANQGSEA. The CDR3 protein is CSIGRHDYNEQFF. DNA of the CDR3: TGCAGCATTGGGAGACATGACTACAATGAGCAGTTCTTC.

A note on this clonotype: Mismatch with germline at one junction end may stem from a read error. The chain couples TRBV7-8 to TRBJ2-3; the D gene is possibly TRBD2 (5 bases). The CDR3 totals 17 residues. The germline CDR1 and CDR2 sequences are SGHVS and FQNEAQ. The CDR3 region has the DNA TGTGTCAGCAGCTTAGAAGAGGCTAGTGGGAGCACAGACACGCAGTATTTT. Translated, it gives CVSSLEEASGSTDTQYF.

Of note for this clonotype: The germline gene is not matched at one end of the junction; a read error may be the cause. The chain recombines TRBV6-2 or TRBV6-3 with TRBJ2-2, with D possibly being TRBD2 (6 bases). CDR3 length: 13 residues. CDR1 and CDR2 from the germline V gene are MNHEY and SVGEGT. This CDR3 reads CASRPLNTGEVFF. In DNA form, the CDR3 reads TGTGCCAGTAGACCCCTTAACACCGGGGAGGTGTTCTTT.

At least ten counts were recorded for this clonotype. The chain joins TRBV6-1 to TRBJ1-3; 7 bases fit TRBD1. This CDR3 region has 15 residues. V lost 2 bases, J lost 0 bases, and 1 base stayed unmatched. The V gene's germline CDR1 is MNHNS and CDR2 SASEGT. CDR3 sequence (DNA): TGTGCCAGCAGTGAACGGGACAGCTCTGGAAACACCATATATTTT. Encoded protein: CASSERDSSGNTIYF.

This clonotype was counted between two and nine times. It may be a read error: a sequence one base away is much more abundant. The chain joins TRBV30 to TRBJ2-2, with D perhaps TRBD2 (6 bases). The V gene's germline CDR1 is GTSNPN and CDR2 SVGIG (reference sequence). The CDR3 sequence is 15 residues long. The CDR3 region has the DNA TGTGCCTGTCGGGTCGCCGGGCAAGACACCGGGGGGCTGTTTTTT. Encoded protein: CACRVAGQDTGGLFF. The complete variable domain, with remaining parts taken from reference TRBV30 and TRBJ2-2, reads SQTIHQWPATLVQPVGSPLSLECTVEGTSNPNLYWYRQAAGRGLQLLFYSVGIGQISSEVPQNLSASRPQDRQFILSSKKLLLSDSGFYLCACRVAGQDTGGLFFGEGSRLTVL.

This chain uses TRBV28 with TRBJ1-2, with D hard to call. With 2 bases removed from V and 6 bases from J, the gap between germline ends came to 7 bases. The CDR3 extends over 12 amino acids. CDR1 is MDHEN, CDR2 SYDVKM, per germline. DNA of the CDR3: TGTGCCAGCAGTTTACTATCCAATGGCTACACCTTC. Translating it yields CASSLLSNGYTF.

The genes are TRBV12-3 or TRBV12-4 and TRBJ1-5; possibly TRBD1 for D (5 bases). Trimming took off 5 bases at V and 2 bases at J, with 19 bases between the two ends. The CDR3 consists of 17 residues. The CDR3 loop is CASSGTGTFYCNQPQHF. The CDR3, as DNA: TGTGCCAGCAGTGGGACCGGGACCTTTTATTGCAATCAGCCCCAGCATTTT.

This clonotype showed up just once. This sequence joins TRBV6-5 and TRBJ2-1; D perhaps matches TRBD1 (6 bases). The CDR3 length is 18 residues. Per the germline V gene, CDR1 is MNHEY and CDR2 is SVGAGI. Trimming shortened V by 8 bases and J by 0 bases, and 23 bases separated the two germline ends. Here the CDR3 reads CASSPWPYSRGSYNEQFF. The DNA of the CDR3 is TGTGCCAGCTCACCCTGGCCCTATAGCAGGGGCTCCTACAATGAGCAGTTCTTC.

On this clonotype itself: The junction departs from the called germline gene at one end, perhaps through a read error. The V and J genes are TRBV6-6 and TRBJ2-3; perhaps TRBD2 as D (5 bases). In germline, CDR1 is MNHNY, CDR2 SVGAGI (reference sequence). The CDR3 has 16 residues. The CDR3 spells CASSYCGVSSTDTQYF. The CDR3 coding sequence is TGTGCCAGCAGTTACTGTGGGGTATCTAGCACGGATACGCAGTATTTT.

The chain uses TRBV11-2 and TRBJ1-6, with D unresolved. Germline CDR1 is SGHAT and CDR2 is FQNNGV. CDR3 length: 13 residues. V was clipped by 0 bases and J by 9 bases, with 6 bases between them. CDR3 DNA sequence: TGTGCCAGCAGCTTAGAGCCGGGTTCACCCCTCCACTTT. It yields the protein CASSLEPGSPLHF. Full variable domain (remainder filled in from reference TRBV11-2 and TRBJ1-6): EAGVAQSPRYKIIEKRQSVAFWCNPISGHATLYWYQQILGQGPKLLIQFQNNGVVDDSQLPKDRFSAERLKGVDSTLKIQPAKLEDSAVYLCASSLEPGSPLHFGNGTRLTVT.